Each of the 28 T cell receptor beta chains below was sequenced from the same sample in a study of blood T cell repertoires in COVID-19. Clones were sequenced by immunoSEQ multiplex PCR, and TCRdb holds only the in-frame ones, with some missing. The sample lists fewer than 250,000 clones, roughly 82% occurring once. The sample was peripheral blood. These TCRs come from a woman between 65 and 79 years old with acute or convalescent COVID-19.

This chain uses TRBV5-1 with TRBJ1-5, with 8 bases aligning to TRBD1. This CDR3 has 15 residues. V gave up 3 bases and J gave up 6 bases; unmatched junction bases: 8. In germline, CDR1 is SGHRS, CDR2 YFSETQ. CDR3 loop: CASSSTGAVSQPQHF. CDR3 nucleotides: TGCGCCAGCAGCTCGACAGGGGCGGTCAGTCAGCCCCAGCATTTT.

V and J are TRBV5-4 and TRBJ2-7, with D tentatively TRBD1 (6 bases). There are 15 residues in the CDR3. V shed 2 bases and J shed 0 bases, with 12 bases lying between them. CDR1 SGHNT and CDR2 YYREEE come from the germline V gene (reference sequence). The CDR3, as DNA: TGTGCCAGCAGCTTAATCAGGGGAAGCTCCTACGAGCAGTACTTC. This encodes CASSLIRGSSYEQYF.

The chain employs TRBV15 and TRBJ1-2; D remains ambiguous. CDR1 and CDR2 (germline): LNHNV, YYDKDF (reference sequence). The V and J ends lost 0 bases and 4 bases respectively, with 12 bases between them. CDR3 length: 15 amino acids. CDR3 in amino acids: CATSRDPQPGYGYTF. CDR3 in DNA: TGTGCCACCAGCAGAGACCCCCAACCAGGCTATGGCTACACCTTC.

The rearrangement uses TRBV19 and TRBJ1-1; 7 bases match TRBD1. The CDR3 covers 14 residues. The junction had 1 base not matched to a gene; V was cut back by 3 bases and J by 0 bases. Germline V gene data show CDR1 as LNHDA and CDR2 as SQIVND (reference sequence). This chain's CDR3 is CASSIGQVNTEAFF. The CDR3 nucleotides read TGTGCCAGTAGTATCGGACAGGTGAACACTGAAGCTTTCTTT.

This chain connects TRBV19 to TRBJ1-1; TRBD1 might be the D (5 bases). This CDR3 has 14 amino acids. Germline CDR1 is LNHDA and CDR2 is SQIVND (reference sequence). With 2 bases removed from V and 5 bases from J, the gap between germline ends came to 12 bases. The CDR3 DNA reads as TGTGCCAGTAGTATAAGCGGGGGACGGACTGAAGCTTTCTTT. As protein: CASSISGGRTEAFF.

J is TRBJ2-2 and V is TRBV2; the match to TRBD1 covers 9 bases. The germline V gene has CDR1 SNHLY and CDR2 FYNNEI. The CDR3 extends over 14 amino acids. With 6 bases clipped from V and 1 base from J, the junction kept 0 bases outside the gene matches. DNA of the CDR3: TGTGCCAGCAGGGGACAGGGGAACACCGGGGAGCTGTTTTTT. Residues: CASRGQGNTGELFF. The full variable domain, its missing parts supplied by reference TRBV2 and TRBJ2-2, is EPEVTQTPSHQVTQMGQEVILRCVPISNHLYFYWYRQILGQKVEFLVSFYNNEISEKSEIFDDQFSVERPDGSNFTLKIRSTKLEDSAMYFCASRGQGNTGELFFGEGSRLTVL.

CDR3 region: CASTPTGRATEAFF. The CDR3 DNA sequence: TGTGCCAGCACCCCGACAGGGCGGGCCACTGAAGCTTTCTTT. The rearrangement uses TRBV28 and TRBJ1-1; 7 bases align to TRBD1. V trimming: 7 bases; J trimming: 4 bases; junction bases outside the gene matches: 9. The CDR3 is made up of 14 amino acids. Germline loops: CDR1 MDHEN, CDR2 SYDVKM.

This clone showed up just once. V and J are TRBV7-2 and TRBJ1-3, with TRBD1 matching 8 bases. Germline loops: CDR1 SGHTA, CDR2 FQGNSA. The trim removed 3 bases at V and 0 bases at J, leaving 1 base unmatched. The length of the CDR3 is 15 residues. The CDR3 is CASSFTGGSGNTIYF. The CDR3 DNA is TGTGCCAGCAGCTTTACAGGGGGCTCTGGAAACACCATATATTTT. The variable domain in full, completed from reference TRBV7-2 and TRBJ1-3, reads GAGVSQSPSNKVTEKGKDVELRCDPISGHTALYWYRQSLGQGLEFLIYFQGNSAPDKSGLPSDRFSAERTGGSVSTLTIQRTQQEDSAVYLCASSFTGGSGNTIYFGEGSWLTVV.

The chain is built from TRBV6-4 and TRBJ2-1; 8 nucleotides align to TRBD2. The CDR3 runs to 14 residues. With V trimmed by 6 bases and J by 9 bases, 10 bases remained unmatched. Germline V CDR1 and CDR2: MRHNA, SNTAGT. CDR3 coding DNA: TGTGCCAGCAGCGTCCAGGGACTAGGCAGTGAGCAGTTCTTC. It specifies CASSVQGLGSEQFF.

The table lists this clone with a few counts. This chain joins TRBV5-1 and TRBJ2-6, with D maybe TRBD1 (5 bases). Germline loops: CDR1 SGHRS, CDR2 YFSETQ. The germline V and J ends were trimmed by 6 bases and 0 bases, with 10 bases remaining between them. The CDR3 is 15 residues long. CDR3 DNA: TGCGCCAGCAACTTAGACAGCTCTGGGGCCAACGTCCTGACTTTC. It specifies CASNLDSSGANVLTF.

The rearrangement links TRBV15 to TRBJ1-1; maybe TRBD1 (5 bases). V shed 0 bases and J shed 5 bases, with 7 bases lying between them. Germline V gene data show CDR1 as LNHNV and CDR2 as YYDKDF (reference sequence). There are 13 residues in the CDR3. This CDR3 reads CATSRDRVTEAFF. In DNA, the CDR3 is TGTGCCACCAGCAGAGACAGGGTGACTGAAGCTTTCTTT. Filled out from reference TRBV15 and TRBJ1-1, the complete variable domain reads DAMVIQNPRYQVTQFGKPVTLSCSQTLNHNVMYWYQQKSSQAPKLLFHYYDKDFNNEADTPDNFQSRRPNTSFCFLDIRSPGLGDTAMYLCATSRDRVTEAFFGQGTRLTVV.

The chain carries TRBV19 and TRBJ1-2; TRBD1 matches 8 bases. The length of the CDR3 is 15 residues. With V trimmed by 5 bases and J by 4 bases, 9 bases remained unmatched. Per the germline V gene, CDR1 is LNHDA and CDR2 is SQIVND (reference sequence). CDR3: CASSQMGQALYGYTF. CDR3 DNA sequence: TGTGCCAGTAGTCAAATGGGACAGGCCCTCTATGGCTACACCTTC.

In its sample, this clone was seen once. This chain uses TRBV2 with TRBJ1-5, with D possibly being TRBD1 (5 bases). The CDR3 totals 14 residues. V was trimmed by 6 bases and J by 2 bases, leaving 11 bases between them. Germline-derived CDR1 and CDR2 are SNHLY and FYNNEI. The CDR3 region is CASSPGRGNQPQHF. The DNA of the CDR3 is TGTGCCAGCAGCCCAGGGAGGGGCAATCAGCCCCAGCATTTT. Filled out from reference TRBV2 and TRBJ1-5, the complete variable domain reads EPEVTQTPSHQVTQMGQEVILRCVPISNHLYFYWYRQILGQKVEFLVSFYNNEISEKSEIFDDQFSVERPDGSNFTLKIRSTKLEDSAMYFCASSPGRGNQPQHFGDGTRLSIL.

V usage is TRBV15 and J usage is TRBJ2-3; 8 bases map to TRBD1. CDR1 and CDR2 (germline): LNHNV, YYDKDF (reference sequence). V dropped 1 base and J dropped 1; count of bases not matched to a gene: 1. This CDR3 is 15 amino acids long. Here the CDR3 reads CATSRGDRRTDTQYF. CDR3 DNA: TGTGCCACCAGCAGAGGGGACAGGCGCACAGATACGCAGTATTTT.

The rearrangement joins TRBV10-3 to TRBJ1-1; 7 bases match TRBD1. The CDR3 extends over 15 amino acids. Germline lookup yields CDR1 ENHRY and CDR2 SYGVKD. The V and J ends lost 6 bases and 4 bases, in that order; junction bases with no gene match: 11. For the CDR3, the DNA is TGTGCCATCAGGGAGACATCACAGGGGAGCACTGAAGCTTTCTTT. This translates into CAIRETSQGSTEAFF.

This clone showed up just once. This chain uses TRBV6-5 with TRBJ1-2, with a tentative D call TRBD1 (5 bases). The CDR3 spans 15 residues. Germline CDR1 and CDR2: MNHEY and SVGAGI. The V end was cut by 6 bases, the J end by 2 bases, with 16 bases between. DNA of the CDR3: TGTGCCAGCAGGAAAAGGGGCGAAGTCAACTATGGCTACACCTTC. It specifies CASRKRGEVNYGYTF.

The chain carries TRBV7-9 and TRBJ1-1; no reliable D call. The V end lost 1 base, the J end lost 4 bases, and 7 bases lay between the germline ends. Looked up from germline, CDR1 is SEHNR and CDR2 is FQNEAQ (reference sequence). The CDR3 runs to 13 residues. The CDR3 bases are TGTGCCAGCAGCTTAGAGGGAGTCACTGAAGCTTTCTTT. Its protein is CASSLEGVTEAFF.

In its sample, this clone was seen once. The rearrangement uses TRBV19 and TRBJ2-1; TRBD2 agrees at 9 bases. Losses at the gene ends were 9 bases for V and 10 bases for J; bases not matched to a gene: 13. This CDR3 is built from 14 residues. Germline CDR1 LNHDA, CDR2 SQIVND (reference sequence). The DNA of the CDR3 is TGTGCCAGCATTTGGCGGGGGGGCCTCGAAGAGCAGTTCTTC. Translating it yields CASIWRGGLEEQFF.

Worth noting for this clone: Germline is not matched at one junction end, which may reflect a read error. The genes are TRBV27 and TRBJ1-5; TRBD1 matches 10 bases. CDR1 is MNHEY and CDR2 is SMNVEV in the germline V gene (reference sequence). The CDR3 extends over 16 amino acids. The chain's CDR3 is CASSLSTGGNDQPQHF. CDR3 nucleotide sequence: TGTGCCAGCAGTCTATCGACAGGGGGCAACGATCAGCCCCAGCATTTT.

The gene calls are TRBV19 and TRBJ1-1; tentatively, D is TRBD1 (6 bases). CDR1 is LNHDA and CDR2 is SQIVND in the germline V gene (reference sequence). The CDR3 is 13 residues long. Trimming left V 7 bases short and J 3 bases short, with 12 bases between. In DNA, the CDR3 is TGTGCCAGTAATGGGGACACCTACACTGAAGCTTTCTTT. This encodes CASNGDTYTEAFF.

The table lists this clone with a count of one. V is TRBV6-2 or TRBV6-3 and J is TRBJ2-1, with 9 nucleotides matching TRBD1. The CDR3 totals 15 residues. Losses at the gene ends were 0 bases for V and 4 bases for J; bases not matched to a gene: 1. The germline V gene encodes CDR1 MNHEY and CDR2 SVGEGT. The CDR3 nucleotides are TGTGCCAGCAGTTACTCGGACAGGGGATACAATGAGCAGTTCTTC. Its protein product is CASSYSDRGYNEQFF.

The chain recombines TRBV3-1 (or the pseudogene TRBV3-2) with TRBJ1-3; 16 bases are shared with TRBD2. The J call may be in error: the DNA end matches TRBJ2-2 better. The CDR3 extends over 19 amino acids. Germline V gene sequence: CDR1 LGHDT, CDR2 YNNKEL (reference sequence). The CDR3 sequence: CASSQRGTSGGANTGELFF. As DNA, the CDR3 is TGTGCCAGCAGCCAACGCGGGACTAGCGGGGGGGCAAACACCGGGGAGCTGTTTTTT.

This chain joins TRBV2 and TRBJ1-4, with 7 bases aligning to TRBD1. The CDR3 totals 13 residues. V was pared by 4 bases and J by 10 bases, with 6 bases of the junction left unmatched. Germline lookup yields CDR1 SNHLY and CDR2 FYNNEI. As DNA, the CDR3 is TGTGCCAGCAGTGGGCAGGGGGTAAGAAAACTGTTTTTT. Translated: CASSGQGVRKLFF.

This clone was seen just once. The V gene is TRBV18, the J gene TRBJ1-5, with 8 bases matching TRBD1. After removal of 3 bases from V and 2 bases from J, the junction contained 6 bases not matched to a gene. This CDR3 has 16 residues. CDR1 is KGHSH and CDR2 is LQKENI in the germline V gene. This CDR3 is CASSPLDRGGNQPQHF. In nucleotides, the CDR3 is TGTGCCAGCTCACCCCTCGACAGGGGTGGCAATCAGCCCCAGCATTTT.

This clone was recorded once. The chain joins TRBV6-1 to TRBJ1-6; 7 nucleotides agree with TRBD1. CDR1 and CDR2 from the germline V gene are MNHNS and SASEGT. V lost 2 bases and J lost 6; bases outside the gene matches: 7. The CDR3 is 16 residues long. The CDR3 spells CASSEQGQAANSPLHF. The CDR3 region has the DNA TGTGCCAGCAGTGAACAAGGACAGGCTGCTAATTCACCCCTCCACTTT.

The chain is built from TRBV9 and TRBJ2-4, with 9 positions matching TRBD1. Trimming cost V 6 bases and J 6 bases; bases outside gene matches: 7. The germline gives CDR1 SGDLS, CDR2 YYNGEE. The CDR3 is 14 residues long. The CDR3 protein is CASTSRGQGNIQYF. The CDR3 coding sequence is TGTGCCAGCACCAGTAGGGGACAGGGAAACATTCAGTACTTC.

The J gene is TRBJ2-1, the V gene TRBV20-1; the D is unclear. This CDR3 contains 11 residues. The V gene lost 7 bases and the J gene lost 5 bases, with 9 bases spanning the gap. Germline loops: CDR1 DFQATT, CDR2 SNEGSKA (reference sequence). CDR3: CSGAPNNEQFF. The CDR3 coding sequence is TGCAGTGGGGCCCCAAACAATGAGCAGTTCTTC.

The chain has TRBV6-4 and TRBJ2-3; 8 bases are shared with TRBD1. In germline, CDR1 is MRHNA, CDR2 SNTAGT. Trimming cost V 9 bases and J 2 bases; bases outside gene matches: 10. The CDR3 length is 15 residues. In DNA, the CDR3 is TGTGCCAGATTGAACGACAGGGGAAACACAGATACGCAGTATTTT. Translating it yields CARLNDRGNTDTQYF.